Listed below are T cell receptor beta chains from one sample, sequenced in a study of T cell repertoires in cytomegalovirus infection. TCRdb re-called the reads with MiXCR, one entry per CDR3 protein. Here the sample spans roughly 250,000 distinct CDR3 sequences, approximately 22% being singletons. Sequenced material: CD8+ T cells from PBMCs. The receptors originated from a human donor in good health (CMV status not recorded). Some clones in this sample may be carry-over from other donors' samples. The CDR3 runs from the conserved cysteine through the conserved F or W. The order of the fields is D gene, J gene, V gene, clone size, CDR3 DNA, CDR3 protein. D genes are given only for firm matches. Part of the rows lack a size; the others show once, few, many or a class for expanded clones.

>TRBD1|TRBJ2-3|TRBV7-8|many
TGTGCCAGCAGCTTCCGGGACAGGGGGCTATCAGATACGCAGTATTTT
CASSFRDRGLSDTQYF
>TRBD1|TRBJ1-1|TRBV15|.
TGTGCCACCAGCAGAGTGACAGGGGGCCGGGCTGAAGCTTTCTTT
CATSRVTGGRAEAFF
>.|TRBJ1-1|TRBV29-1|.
TGCAGCGTTGAGGTCGGGGGTTACACTGAAGCTTTCTTT
CSVEVGGYTEAFF
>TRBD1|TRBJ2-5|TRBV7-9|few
TGTGCCAGCAGCCAGACAGGGGGCATGGAGACCCAGTACTTC
CASSQTGGMETQYF
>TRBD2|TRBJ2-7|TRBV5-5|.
TGTGCCAGCAGCTACAGCGGGGGAACATACGAGCAGTACTTC
CASSYSGGTYEQYF
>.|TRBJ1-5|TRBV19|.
TGTGCCAGTAGTATTCGCCTATTGAGCAATCAGCCCCAGCATTTT
CASSIRLLSNQPQHF
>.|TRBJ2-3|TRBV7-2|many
TGTGCCAGCAGCGAGACTGAGGTTCCAGATACGCAGTATTTT
CASSETEVPDTQYF
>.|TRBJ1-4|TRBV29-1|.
TGCAGCGTGATCAGGGCCACTAATGAAAAACTGTTTTTT
CSVIRATNEKLFF
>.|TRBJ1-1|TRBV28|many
TGTGCCACTTCGGGAAACACTGAAGCTTTCTTT
CATSGNTEAFF
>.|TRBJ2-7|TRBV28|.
TGTGCCAGCAGTTTTGGGGGTACCTCCTACGAGCAGTACTTC
CASSFGGTSYEQYF
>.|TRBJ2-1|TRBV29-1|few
TGCAGCGGTGAATACAATGAGCAGTTCTTC
CSGEYNEQFF
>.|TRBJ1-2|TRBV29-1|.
TGCAGCGTTGAACCCGGTCTGTCTAACTATGGCTACACCTTC
CSVEPGLSNYGYTF
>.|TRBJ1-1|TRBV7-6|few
TGTGCCAGCAGCTTCCGTCACATGGGGCTGAACACTGAAGCTTTCTTT
CASSFRHMGLNTEAFF
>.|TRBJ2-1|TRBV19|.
TGTGCCAGTAGCCTTGGACAAATCTCCTACAATGAGCAGTTCTTC
CASSLGQISYNEQFF
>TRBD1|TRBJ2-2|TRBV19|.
TGTGCCAGTAGTATCTTCAGGGGGAGCACCGGGGAGCTGTTTTTT
CASSIFRGSTGELFF
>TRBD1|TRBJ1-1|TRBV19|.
TGTGCCAGTAGGGAGACAGGGGGGACTGAAGCTTTCTTT
CASRETGGTEAFF
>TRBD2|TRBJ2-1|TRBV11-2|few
TGTGCCAGCAGCCCTTCCGGGGGGGGGAACAATGAGCAGTTCTTC
CASSPSGGGNNEQFF
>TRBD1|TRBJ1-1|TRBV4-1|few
TGCGCCAGCAGCCAAGGACGGACAGGGGGCACTGAAGCTTTCTTT
CASSQGRTGGTEAFF
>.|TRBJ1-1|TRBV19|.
TGTGCCAGTAGTACGACAGCTGAAGCTTTCTTT
CASSTTAEAFF
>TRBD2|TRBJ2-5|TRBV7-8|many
TGTGCCAGCAGCTATAGCGGGGAAGAGACCCAGTACTTC
CASSYSGEETQYF
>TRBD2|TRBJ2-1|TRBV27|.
TGTGCCAGCAGTCCCGTCCCGGGGGGGGATAATGAGCAGTTCTTC
CASSPVPGGDNEQFF
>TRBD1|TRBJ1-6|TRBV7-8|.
TGTGCCAGCAGCCGTATCATAGACAGGGGCCCTGGTGCAGCCCTCCACTTT
CASSRIIDRGPGAALHF
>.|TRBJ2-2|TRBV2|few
TGTGCCAGCAGGGACAGACGCACCGGGGAGCTGTTTTTT
CASRDRRTGELFF
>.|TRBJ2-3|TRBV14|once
TGTGCCAGCAGCCAAGAAAGGGGATCGCAGGATACGCAGTATTTT
CASSQERGSQDTQYF
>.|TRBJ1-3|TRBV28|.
TGTGCCAGCAGTTTATGGACAGCGGATTCTGGAAACACCATATATTTT
CASSLWTADSGNTIYF
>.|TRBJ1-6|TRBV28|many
TGTGCCAGCAGTTTTTCCGGACAGTCGACCCTCCACTTT
CASSFSGQSTLHF
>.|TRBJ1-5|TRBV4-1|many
TGCGCCAGCAGCCAAGTGATCGGGAAGCCCCAGCATTTT
CASSQVIGKPQHF
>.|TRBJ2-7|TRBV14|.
TGTGCCAGCAGCCAAGAATGGAGAGGGATCTACGAGCAGTACTTC
CASSQEWRGIYEQYF
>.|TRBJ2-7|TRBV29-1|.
TGCAGCGTTGAAGATCCTAGGCCCGGCGAGCAGTACTTC
CSVEDPRPGEQYF
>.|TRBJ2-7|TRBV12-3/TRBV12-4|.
TGTGCCAGCAGCCGACAGCCCCAGGTCGAGCAGTACTTC
CASSRQPQVEQYF
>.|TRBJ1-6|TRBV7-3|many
TGTGCCAGCAGCTCCGGGGCTCCTTCACCCCTCCACTTT
CASSSGAPSPLHF
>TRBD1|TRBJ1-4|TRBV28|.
TGTGCCAGCAGTACGACAGGGGGCAGTGAAAAACTGTTTTTT
CASSTTGGSEKLFF
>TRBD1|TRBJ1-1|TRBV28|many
TGTGCCAGCAGTCCCCCGGGACAGGGGGCTGAAGCTTTCTTT
CASSPPGQGAEAFF
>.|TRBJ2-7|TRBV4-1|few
TGCGCCAGCAGCCAAGAAAAGGGGAGCACCTACGAGCAGTACTTC
CASSQEKGSTYEQYF
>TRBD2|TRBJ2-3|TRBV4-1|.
TGCGCCAGCAGCCAAGATTCGAGCGGGGGGACAGATACGCAGTATTTT
CASSQDSSGGTDTQYF